Listed below are T cell receptor beta chains from one sample, sequenced in a study of shared clonotypes between healthy human individuals. The protocol was immunoSEQ multiplex PCR, while the TCRdb copy is restricted to in-frame clones and leaves out a portion. The table has some 510,000 clones, 75% to 85% seen once. Sequenced material: PBMCs. All receptors come from a woman in her 40s in good health. Some clones in this sample may be carry-over from other donors' samples. Both conserved end residues are part of each CDR3. The D gene is left open where the match is weak. The size of a clone is reported for some rows only, either as once, few or many, or as a class for expanded clones.

j_call d_call v_call cdr3_length clone_size cdr3_aa cdr3_nt
TRBJ2-2 . TRBV9 12 . CASSVVFGELFF TGTGCCAGCAGCGTAGTCTTCGGGGAGCTGTTTTTT
TRBJ1-3 . TRBV5-6 14 . CASSFYSSGNTIYF TGTGCCAGCAGCTTTTACAGCTCTGGAAACACCATATATTTT
TRBJ1-6 . TRBV11-2 16 once CASSLSSSSYNSPLHF TGTGCCAGCAGCTTGTCTTCGAGCTCCTATAATTCACCCCTCCACTTT
TRBJ2-1 TRBD2 TRBV4-1 17 . CASTRLAPGGSYNEQFF TGCGCCAGCACTCGACTAGCGCCTGGTGGGTCCTACAATGAGCAGTTCTTC
TRBJ2-7 TRBD1 TRBV7-9 15 . CASSRDRGNGIKKYF TGTGCCAGCAGCCGTGACAGGGGTAATGGTATTAAGAAGTACTTC
TRBJ1-1 . TRBV6-6 14 . CASSYPGSNTEAFF TGTGCCAGCAGTTACCCGGGATCGAACACTGAAGCTTTCTTT
TRBJ2-1 . TRBV7-9 13 . CASSLTFASEQFF TGTGCCAGCAGTCTCACTTTTGCAAGTGAGCAGTTCTTC
TRBJ1-2 TRBD1 TRBV18 15 . CASSPRDRENYGYTF TGTGCCAGCTCACCAAGGGACAGGGAAAACTATGGCTACACCTTC
TRBJ2-1 . TRBV18 14 . CASSPPDGTIKQFF TGTGCCAGCTCACCACCGGATGGGACGATAAAGCAGTTCTTC
TRBJ2-7 . TRBV5-5 14 . CASSSQSAAHEQYF TGTGCCAGCAGCTCCCAATCCGCAGCGCACGAGCAGTACTTC
TRBJ2-7 TRBD1 TRBV4-1 15 . CASSRRDRSVNEQYF TGCGCCAGCAGCCGCCGGGACAGGTCCGTAAACGAGCAGTACTTC
TRBJ2-1 TRBD2 TRBV7-3 13 . CASSLNGGSDRVF TGTGCCAGCAGCTTAAATGGCGGGAGTGATAGGGTCTTC
TRBJ2-7 . TRBV7-2 14 . CASRQSTESYEQYF TGTGCCAGCAGACAATCTACAGAATCCTACGAGCAGTACTTC
TRBJ2-3 TRBD2 TRBV30 16 . CAWSVWVAGKTDTQYF TGTGCCTGGAGTGTATGGGTAGCGGGAAAAACAGATACGCAGTATTTT
TRBJ2-7 TRBD1 TRBV5-1 15 . CASSQATGATYEQYF TGCGCCAGCAGCCAAGCGACAGGGGCCACCTACGAGCAGTACTTC
TRBJ1-5 . TRBV6-5 16 many CASSYSTGYSNQPQHF TGTGCCAGCAGTTACTCGACAGGCTATAGCAATCAGCCCCAGCATTTT
TRBJ1-2 . TRBV7-8 13 . CASSPQGYYGYTF TGTGCCAGCAGTCCACAGGGTTACTATGGCTACACCTTC
TRBJ2-7 . TRBV7-2 12 . CASSSTGYEQYF TGTGCCAGCAGCTCTACGGGGTACGAGCAGTACTTC
TRBJ1-2 . TRBV6-1 15 once CASDYYRTSNYGYTF TGTGCCAGCGATTATTATCGGACTTCTAACTATGGCTACACCTTC
TRBJ2-1 TRBD2 TRBV30 14 . CASPAGGSYNEQFF TGTGCCTCCCCAGCGGGAGGGTCCTACAATGAGCAGTTCTTC
TRBJ2-7 TRBD1 TRBV11-1 14 . CASSSRDRGDEQYF TGTGCCAGCAGCTCGCGGGACAGGGGCGACGAGCAGTACTTC
TRBJ1-2 . TRBV6-5 14 once CASSYSSGVRGYTF TGTGCCAGCAGTTACTCATCAGGGGTACGTGGCTACACCTTC
TRBJ2-1 . TRBV15 12 . CATSSSYNEQFF TGTGCCACCAGCAGTTCGTACAATGAGCAGTTCTTC
TRBJ2-3 TRBD2 TRBV7-9 15 . CASSPLAGGTDTQYF TGTGCCAGCAGCCCGCTAGCGGGAGGCACAGATACGCAGTATTTT
TRBJ2-4 . TRBV28 13 few CASSLGSPNIQYF TGTGCCAGCAGTTTAGGGAGCCCAAACATTCAGTACTTC
TRBJ1-2 . TRBV30 17 many CAWSLISRGGGDYGYTF TGTGCCTGGAGTCTTATTAGCAGGGGCGGGGGCGACTATGGCTACACCTTC
TRBJ2-5 . TRBV7-2 13 . CASSRRRGETQYF TGTGCCAGCAGCAGACGTCGGGGGGAGACCCAGTACTTC
TRBJ2-1 TRBD1 TRBV10-2 16 once CASSELRGQAYNEQFF TGCGCCAGCAGTGAATTAAGGGGACAGGCCTACAATGAGCAGTTCTTC
TRBJ2-7 TRBD2 TRBV5-6 15 . CASSWGTSGSNEQYF TGTGCCAGCAGCTGGGGGACTAGCGGGAGCAACGAGCAGTACTTC
TRBJ2-5 . TRBV2 14 few CASSEGGQGETQYF TGTGCCAGCAGTGAAGGAGGTCAGGGAGAGACCCAGTACTTC
TRBJ1-5 TRBD1 TRBV7-2 15 few CASSFTGTGGQPQHF TGTGCCAGCAGCTTTACCGGGACAGGGGGTCAGCCCCAGCATTTT
TRBJ2-3 . TRBV29-1 12 . CSALPPTDTQYF TGCAGCGCTCTGCCGCCCACAGATACGCAGTATTTT
TRBJ2-5 . TRBV5-1 12 . CASSHQQETQYF TGCGCCAGCAGCCACCAACAAGAGACCCAGTACTTC
TRBJ2-5 . TRBV21-1 15 . CASSLPGGGGETQYF TGTGCCAGCAGCCTCCCGGGGGGGGGCGGGGAGACCCAGTACTTC
TRBJ2-7 . TRBV4-1 13 few CASSPRDTYEQYF TGCGCCAGCAGCCCCCGGGACACCTACGAGCAGTACTTC
TRBJ2-1 . TRBV5-1 15 many CASSLGQRTYNEQFF TGCGCCAGCAGCTTGGGACAGAGGACCTACAATGAGCAGTTCTTC
TRBJ2-7 TRBD2 TRBV27 17 . CASSSQGVAGVSEEQYF TGTGCCAGCAGTTCCCAGGGTGTTGCGGGAGTTTCGGAGGAGCAGTACTTC
TRBJ2-7 TRBD2 TRBV19 13 . CASRGSGRREQYF TGTGCCAGTAGGGGTAGCGGGAGGCGGGAGCAGTACTTC
TRBJ2-7 TRBD1 TRBV19 13 once CASSHTGVTGQYF TGTGCCAGTAGCCATACAGGGGTTACAGGGCAGTACTTC
TRBJ2-3 . TRBV7-9 13 . CASSATGRGSEYF TGTGCCAGCAGCGCGACAGGGCGGGGTTCGGAGTATTTT
TRBJ2-2 TRBD1 TRBV5-1 17 . CASSSTTGGPTTGELFF TGCGCCAGCAGCTCAACCACAGGGGGCCCGACTACCGGGGAGCTGTTTTTT
TRBJ2-7 TRBD1 TRBV5-1 14 . CASSLQGAAYEQYF TGCGCCAGCAGCCTTCAGGGGGCGGCCTACGAGCAGTACTTC
TRBJ1-3 . TRBV7-2 14 . CASSSGVFGNTIYF TGTGCCAGCAGCTCGGGAGTTTTTGGAAACACCATATATTTT